These T cell receptor beta chains were read from a single sample in a study of blood T cell repertoires in COVID-19. Here immunoSEQ multiplex PCR was the method, and the copy in TCRdb shows in-frame clones only, minus some. The profile shows approximately 210,000 clones, 94% of them singletons. Sequenced: peripheral blood. The receptors here all came from a man aged 30-40 years with COVID-19, enrolled during active disease. CDR3s include the opening cysteine and the closing phenylalanine or tryptophan. Where a row states a size, it is once, few, many or the class of an expanded clone; other rows omit it.

v_gene: TRBV5-6; abundance: NA; CDR3aa: CASSLWLAGAARLEQYF
v_gene: TRBV27; abundance: few; CDR3aa: CASSEDPPNEKLFF
v_gene: TRBV7-9; abundance: NA; CDR3aa: CASSRTTGSSGNTIYF
v_gene: TRBV5-6; abundance: NA; CDR3aa: CASSLGGGNTDTQYF
v_gene: TRBV3-1/TRBV3-2; abundance: once; CDR3aa: CASSRFQGTDTQYF
v_gene: TRBV19; abundance: few; CDR3aa: CASSIDLQGLGQPQHF
v_gene: TRBV15; abundance: once; CDR3aa: CATSRDRGSGQPQHF
v_gene: TRBV20-1; abundance: NA; CDR3aa: CSASSGHEAFF
v_gene: TRBV7-6; abundance: few; CDR3aa: CASSLDRDRVLTLHF
v_gene: TRBV7-2; abundance: NA; CDR3aa: CASSFSTGGQETQYF
v_gene: TRBV19; abundance: NA; CDR3aa: CASSIRGGQANTEAFF
v_gene: TRBV10-3; abundance: once; CDR3aa: CAISELGTGEEKLFF
v_gene: TRBV6-6; abundance: NA; CDR3aa: CASSYTTGVDTEAFF
v_gene: TRBV9; abundance: once; CDR3aa: CASSAHQGGGGYTF
v_gene: TRBV24-1; abundance: NA; CDR3aa: CATSDGDRGATGEQFF
v_gene: TRBV27; abundance: NA; CDR3aa: CASSLQGSVTEAFF
v_gene: TRBV18; abundance: NA; CDR3aa: CASSPRAAGAGNTIYF
v_gene: TRBV9; abundance: NA; CDR3aa: CASSVGSGGTANTGELFF
v_gene: TRBV5-5; abundance: NA; CDR3aa: CASSFQGSGANVLTF
v_gene: TRBV5-4; abundance: NA; CDR3aa: CASQIGVKDYGYTF
v_gene: TRBV6-5; abundance: NA; CDR3aa: CAMKGTSGVQFF
v_gene: TRBV6-6; abundance: NA; CDR3aa: CASSSPGQGASGELFF
v_gene: TRBV11-2; abundance: once; CDR3aa: CASSISGGLSTDTQYF
v_gene: TRBV9; abundance: NA; CDR3aa: CASSEGGNTEAFF
v_gene: TRBV4-1; abundance: NA; CDR3aa: CASSQRPGTGIAEAFF
v_gene: TRBV18; abundance: NA; CDR3aa: CASSETAAGIGNTIYF
v_gene: TRBV6-5; abundance: NA; CDR3aa: CASSQTGYGYTF
v_gene: TRBV19; abundance: NA; CDR3aa: CASSRTANYEQYF
v_gene: TRBV7-9; abundance: NA; CDR3aa: CASSFTGDQPQHF
v_gene: TRBV5-1; abundance: NA; CDR3aa: CASSWGQDSSYNEQFF
v_gene: TRBV5-3; abundance: NA; CDR3aa: CARRADRDEKLFF
v_gene: TRBV3-1/TRBV3-2; abundance: NA; CDR3aa: CASSQGLGAPYNEQFF
v_gene: TRBV4-1; abundance: many; CDR3aa: CASSQWGGGAYGSPLHF
v_gene: TRBV13; abundance: NA; CDR3aa: CASSLSGLGFGEQFF
v_gene: TRBV2; abundance: NA; CDR3aa: CASTRTGRNTIYF
v_gene: TRBV2; abundance: once; CDR3aa: CASREDSHSGNTIYF
v_gene: TRBV5-5; abundance: once; CDR3aa: CASSLDRVDIQYF
v_gene: TRBV27; abundance: NA; CDR3aa: CASSLWDYSSEQFF
v_gene: TRBV5-4; abundance: NA; CDR3aa: CASSLPGLATDTQYF
v_gene: TRBV3-1/TRBV3-2; abundance: NA; CDR3aa: CASSQQSSGGKETQYF
v_gene: TRBV3-1/TRBV3-2; abundance: NA; CDR3aa: CASSQDSSGVHEQYF
v_gene: TRBV7-6; abundance: NA; CDR3aa: CASSLGGGQSNQPQHF
v_gene: TRBV19; abundance: once; CDR3aa: CASSRPSGGTINTGELFF
v_gene: TRBV3-1/TRBV3-2; abundance: NA; CDR3aa: CASSQYTGTNYEQYF
v_gene: TRBV5-1; abundance: NA; CDR3aa: CASSGLTGGNSPLHF
v_gene: TRBV5-6; abundance: NA; CDR3aa: CASSFGLAGGHEQFF
v_gene: TRBV30; abundance: NA; CDR3aa: CAWSGTGVSYEQYF
v_gene: TRBV6-5; abundance: NA; CDR3aa: CASSHLAGDIQYF
v_gene: TRBV6-1; abundance: once; CDR3aa: CASSEVLGGGRINEQFF
v_gene: TRBV18; abundance: NA; CDR3aa: CASSPPRGGRDTEAFF
v_gene: TRBV19; abundance: NA; CDR3aa: CASSLTGVMNTEAFF
v_gene: TRBV5-5; abundance: NA; CDR3aa: CASSSTLRTGYIQPQHF
v_gene: TRBV30; abundance: NA; CDR3aa: CAWRDRGSWTEAFF